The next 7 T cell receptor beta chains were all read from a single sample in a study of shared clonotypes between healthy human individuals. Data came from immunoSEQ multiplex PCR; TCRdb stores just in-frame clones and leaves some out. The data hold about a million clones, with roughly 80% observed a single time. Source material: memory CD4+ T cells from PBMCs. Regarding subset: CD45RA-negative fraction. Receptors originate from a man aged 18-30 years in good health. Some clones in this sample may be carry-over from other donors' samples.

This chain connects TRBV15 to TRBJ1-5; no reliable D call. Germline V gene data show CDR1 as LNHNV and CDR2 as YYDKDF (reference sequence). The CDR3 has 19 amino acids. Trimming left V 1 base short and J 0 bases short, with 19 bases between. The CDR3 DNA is TGTGCCACCAGCAGAGCCCCCCGCGCAGAGTGGGATAGCAATCAGCCCCAGCATTTT. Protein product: CATSRAPRAEWDSNQPQHF.

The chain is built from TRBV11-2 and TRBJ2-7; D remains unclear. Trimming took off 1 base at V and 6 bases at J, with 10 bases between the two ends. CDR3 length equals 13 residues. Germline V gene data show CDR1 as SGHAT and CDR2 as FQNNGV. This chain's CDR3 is CASSLGADIEQYF. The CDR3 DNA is TGTGCCAGCAGCTTAGGGGCGGATATCGAGCAGTACTTC.

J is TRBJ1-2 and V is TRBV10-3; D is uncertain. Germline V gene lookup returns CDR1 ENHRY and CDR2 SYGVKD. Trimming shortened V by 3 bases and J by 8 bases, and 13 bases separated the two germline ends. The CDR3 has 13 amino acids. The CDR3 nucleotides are TGTGCCATCAGTGAACAAATACGTAGGGGCTACACCTTC. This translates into CAISEQIRRGYTF.

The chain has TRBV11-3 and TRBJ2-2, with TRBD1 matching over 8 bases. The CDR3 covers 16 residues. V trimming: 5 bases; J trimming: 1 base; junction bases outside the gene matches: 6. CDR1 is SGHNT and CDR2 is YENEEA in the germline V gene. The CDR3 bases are TGTGCCAGCAGCGGGGGGACAGGACGGAACACCGGGGAGCTGTTTTTT. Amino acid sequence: CASSGGTGRNTGELFF.

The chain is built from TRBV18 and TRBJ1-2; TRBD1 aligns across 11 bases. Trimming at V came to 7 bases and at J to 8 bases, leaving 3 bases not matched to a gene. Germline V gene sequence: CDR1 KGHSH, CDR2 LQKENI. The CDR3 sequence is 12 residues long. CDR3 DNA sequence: TGTGCCAGCTACTGGACAGGGGGCGGCTACACCTTC. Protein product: CASYWTGGGYTF.

The CDR3 sequence is CSVDDRGSDTQYF. As DNA, the CDR3 is TGCAGCGTTGATGACAGGGGATCTGATACGCAGTATTTT. The genes are TRBV29-1 and TRBJ2-3, with 8 bases that match TRBD1. CDR3 size: 13 residues. Trimming cost V 3 bases and J 6 bases; bases outside gene matches: 5. Germline V lookup: CDR1 SQVTM, CDR2 ANQGSEA.

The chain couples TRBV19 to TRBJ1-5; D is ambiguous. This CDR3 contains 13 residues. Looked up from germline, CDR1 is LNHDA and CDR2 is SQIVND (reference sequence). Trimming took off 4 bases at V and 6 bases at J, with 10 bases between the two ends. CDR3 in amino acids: CASSRSIPQPQHF. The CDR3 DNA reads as TGTGCCAGTAGTAGGTCGATCCCTCAGCCCCAGCATTTT.